This entry features one T cell receptor beta chain sequence. The antigen it binds to is not known. No base quality values were provided; no much bigger clone lies one nucleotide off. TCRbeta CDR3 regions were amplified from genomic DNA by means of the immunoSEQ Assay, a bias-controlled multiplex PCR. In the paper's pipeline: Within the assay, amplification of reference gene primers was used to estimate how many nucleated cells each sample contained. To quantify the absolute abundance of each unique TCRbeta CDR3 rearrangement, sequence reads were collapsed and filtered. Productive Simpson clonality was computed per sample as the square root of Simpson's diversity index over productive rearrangements. The immuneACCESS repertoire file appears here via TCRdb, limited to in-frame rearrangements. These files lack a portion of the clones; in checked studies, under half of the deficit traces to unresolved V genes, and the cause of the others is not known. The DNA gave D and trimming, while V, J and clone size come from that table. Here the sample has roughly 410,000 clones; about 91% occur a single time. The ten largest clones represent 1.5% to 1.9% of the sample.

The data stem from a study of blood T cell repertoires in COVID-19 (TCRdb year 2020). The study in broad terms: Samples covering the acute and convalescent phases of COVID-19 were provided by collaborators in the United States, Italy and Spain. Sample metadata almost always included a de-identified subject ID, COVID-19 status, age in years and sex. The material from the prospective study consisted of cDNA or gDNA derived from T cells, B-cell-depleted T cells, or PBMCs. The samples were drawn from two sources: the first 160 participants of the ongoing ImmuneRACE study, and approximately 1,300 subjects contributed by 6 global collaborators. A freely available public database, intended as a resource for researchers studying the immune response to SARS-CoV-2, is where the repertoires were released. HLA class I and class II types, where available, came from metadata supplied by the sample provider rather than from assay-based typing. The dataset comprised deeply sampled blood TCRbeta repertoires from subjects exposed to, actively infected with, or recovered from COVID-19.

What the research found in general, with its limitations: The quantity of clinical and demographic metadata differed by source and by participant and was supplied without curation.

In Seattle, one collaborating source enrolled patients while the infection was active and tracked those patients longitudinally over the course of disease. Each collaborating institution followed its own protocols to collect whole blood in K2EDTA tubes. For TCRbeta analysis, collaborators shipped samples in one of three forms: frozen whole blood, isolated PBMCs, or DNA extracted from either of those sample types. V is pared back by 4 bases and J by 8 bases, with 16 bases lying between the germline termini. CDR1 is given as SGHRS and CDR2 as YFSETQ, both from the germline V gene. From cysteine to phenylalanine, the CDR3 is 14 amino acids long. Only CDR3 DNA is held: 42 bases, read in frame from base 1.

The specimen sequenced was peripheral blood. The chain couples TRBV5-1 to TRBJ1-3, with TRBD1 tentatively as D gene (6 bases match). This receptor was taken from a woman in her thirties or forties with COVID-19, enrolled during active disease. At the DNA level, the sequence is TGCGCCAGCAGCATGCGGGGGGCCGGGGACACCATATATTTT. This gives the protein CASSMRGAGDTIYF.